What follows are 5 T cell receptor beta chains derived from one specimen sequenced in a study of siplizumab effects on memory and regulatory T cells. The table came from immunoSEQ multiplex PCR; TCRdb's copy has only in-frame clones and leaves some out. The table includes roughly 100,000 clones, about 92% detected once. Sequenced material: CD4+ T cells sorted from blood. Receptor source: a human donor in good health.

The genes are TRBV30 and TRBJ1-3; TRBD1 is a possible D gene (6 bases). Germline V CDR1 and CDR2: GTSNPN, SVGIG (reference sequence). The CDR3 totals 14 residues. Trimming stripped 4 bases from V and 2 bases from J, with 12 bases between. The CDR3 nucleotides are TGTGCCTGGACTGTCGGGACACCTGGAAACACCATATATTTT. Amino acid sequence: CAWTVGTPGNTIYF. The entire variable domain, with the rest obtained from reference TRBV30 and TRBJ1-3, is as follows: SQTIHQWPATLVQPVGSPLSLECTVEGTSNPNLYWYRQAAGRGLQLLFYSVGIGQISSEVPQNLSASRPQDRQFILSSKKLLLSDSGFYLCAWTVGTPGNTIYFGEGSWLTVV.

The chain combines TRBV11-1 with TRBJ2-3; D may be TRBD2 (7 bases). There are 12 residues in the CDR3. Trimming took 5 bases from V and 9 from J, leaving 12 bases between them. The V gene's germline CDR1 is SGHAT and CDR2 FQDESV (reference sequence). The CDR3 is CASSEGGGTQYF. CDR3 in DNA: TGTGCCAGCAGCGAAGGGGGGGGCACGCAGTATTTT.

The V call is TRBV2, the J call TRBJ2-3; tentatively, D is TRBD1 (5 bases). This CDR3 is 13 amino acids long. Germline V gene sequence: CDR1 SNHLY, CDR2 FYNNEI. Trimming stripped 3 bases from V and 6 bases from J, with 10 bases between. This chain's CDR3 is CASSDRVWDTQYF. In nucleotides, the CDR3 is TGTGCCAGCAGTGACAGGGTATGGGATACGCAGTATTTT.

CDR3 in amino acids: CASNSTGQPLVTDTQYF. The CDR3 region has the DNA TGTGCCAGCAACTCGACGGGACAACCACTCGTCACAGATACGCAGTATTTT. The chain joins TRBV21-1 to TRBJ2-3; the table's D call of TRBD1 was not tested on the DNA. TRBV21-1 counts as a pseudogene. The CDR3 sequence is 17 residues long.

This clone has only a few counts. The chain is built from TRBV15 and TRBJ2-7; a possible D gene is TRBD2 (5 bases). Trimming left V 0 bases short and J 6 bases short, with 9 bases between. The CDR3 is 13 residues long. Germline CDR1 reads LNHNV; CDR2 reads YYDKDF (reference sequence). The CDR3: CATSRDRGFEQYF. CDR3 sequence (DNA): TGTGCCACCAGCAGAGATCGCGGGTTCGAGCAGTACTTC.